Here is one T cell receptor (beta chain) with its context. Its antigen is not known. This specimen comes from a study of T cells after yellow fever vaccination. Background on the study: Preparation used SMART-Seq v4 Ultra Low Input for the low-cell-number fractions. Study outcomes and limitations: Most clones from primary vaccination resurfaced after the booster (around 97% CD4, 88% CD8).

TCRdb used MiXCR to reprocess the 5' RACE reads, holding one entry per CDR3 protein. Found here are just under 600,000 distinct CDR3 sequences, around an eighth of them singletons; the top ten hold around an eighth. V lost 7 bases and J lost 2, with 12 bases in between. The CDR3 spans 14 residues. Germline lookup yields CDR1 DFQATT and CDR2 SNEGSKA (reference sequence). The chain uses TRBV20-1 and TRBJ1-6; perhaps TRBD1 as D (6 bases). This TCR was recovered from a man aged 25-45 years who received the YFV17D yellow fever vaccine. The source material was PBMCs, sampled on the day of the yellow fever booster vaccination. As DNA, the CDR3 is TGCAGTGTTCGAACAGGGACCTATAATTCACCCCTCCACTTT. Translating it yields CSVRTGTYNSPLHF.